The 17 T cell receptor beta chains given below trace back to one sample, sequenced in a study of blood T cells in healthy people across ages. Together with a sample-barcoded 5' primer, a J-beta primer mix was included in a second PCR lasting roughly 6 to 12 cycles. MiXCR was run by TCRdb on the 5' RACE reads, yielding one entry per CDR3 protein. The data contain roughly 730,000 distinct CDR3 sequences, about 56% of them singletons. What was sequenced was blood. Receptors were obtained from a man aged 35 to 55 in good health.

The rearrangement uses TRBV6-5 and TRBJ2-3; TRBD2 matches at 8 bases. CDR1 and CDR2 (germline): MNHEY, SVGAGI. CDR3 size: 14 residues. Losses at the gene ends were 7 bases for V and 6 bases for J; bases not matched to a gene: 9. The CDR3 region has the DNA TGTGCCAGCAAAAGGCGAGCGGGAGCGGATACGCAGTATTTT. Translation gives CASKRRAGADTQYF.

The DNA of the CDR3 is TGTGCCAGCAGCCCATCCCAGGGACTAGCGGGGGGGCAGGAGCAGTTCTTC. It translates to CASSPSQGLAGGQEQFF. The V gene is TRBV28, the J gene TRBJ2-1; 16 nucleotides agree with TRBD2. CDR3 size: 17 residues. The V gene end was trimmed by 6 bases and the J gene end by 10 bases; junction bases not matched to a gene: 12. In germline, CDR1 is MDHEN, CDR2 SYDVKM.

The chain combines TRBV4-3 with TRBJ2-1, with 11 nucleotides matching TRBD2. The CDR3 totals 16 residues. Germline CDR1 LGHNA, CDR2 YSLEER. J was trimmed by 12 bases and V by 0 bases; bases with no gene match: 10. The CDR3: CASSQDGASGRSVQFF. CDR3 nucleotide sequence: TGCGCCAGCAGCCAAGATGGGGCTAGCGGGAGGAGTGTGCAGTTCTTC.

The chain has TRBV28 and TRBJ2-7, with 8 bases identical to TRBD1. The better agreement between TRBJ2-5 and the DNA end casts doubt on the J call. Germline loops: CDR1 MDHEN, CDR2 SYDVKM. The CDR3 is 14 amino acids. This CDR3 is CASSEEDREETQYF. CDR3 in DNA: TGTGCCAGCAGTGAAGAGGACAGGGAAGAGACCCAGTACTTC.

CDR3 sequence reads: CASSWDRGQTQYF. CDR3 bases: TGCGCCAGCAGCTGGGATCGAGGGCAGACCCAGTACTTC. The chain has TRBV5-1 and TRBJ2-5, with D possibly TRBD2 on 5 matching bases. Trimming stripped 3 bases from V and 6 bases from J, with 12 bases between. Germline-derived CDR1 and CDR2 are SGHRS and YFSETQ. The CDR3 runs 13 residues.

This clonotype has more than one count but fewer than ten. The genes are TRBV12-3 or TRBV12-4 and TRBJ1-6, with 8 bases matching TRBD1. The CDR3 has 16 residues. With V trimmed by 4 bases and J by 10 bases, 12 bases remained unmatched. CDR3 nucleotide sequence: TGTGCCAGCAGTTACCAGGGGGCCGAAGGGGGGTCACCCCTCCACTTT. Protein product: CASSYQGAEGGSPLHF.

Remarks on this clonotype: A much larger clone lies a single base off, so this may be a read error. V and J are TRBV12-3 or TRBV12-4 and TRBJ2-1; 9 bases align to TRBD2. The V gene end was trimmed by 5 bases and the J gene end by 10 bases; junction bases not matched to a gene: 9. The CDR3 runs to 14 residues. The CDR3 nucleotides read TGTGCCAGCAGTGTAGGCGGGGGGGCCGGCGAGCAGTTCTTC. It yields the protein CASSVGGGAGEQFF.

This chain joins TRBV20-1 and TRBJ2-7, with no clear D. V gave up 1 base and J gave up 7 bases, with 17 bases separating them. The germline CDR1 and CDR2 sequences are DFQATT and SNEGSKA (reference sequence). This CDR3 is built from 14 residues. The CDR3 DNA follows: TGCAGTGCTAGAGGCGAGGTACGATTAGGAGAGCAGTACTTC. Translation: CSARGEVRLGEQYF.

This sequence joins TRBV6-2 or TRBV6-3 and TRBJ2-5, with a weak D call TRBD1 (6 bases). The CDR3 sequence is 15 residues long. The ends were cut back, 4 bases at V and 5 bases at J, with 17 bases in the middle. Per the germline V gene, CDR1 is MNHEY and CDR2 is SVGEGT. The CDR3: CASSFMGQGYETQYF. CDR3 coding DNA: TGTGCCAGCAGTTTCATGGGGCAGGGGTACGAGACCCAGTACTTC.

J is TRBJ2-1 and V is TRBV24-1, with 11 bases fitting TRBD2. Germline trimming cut 4 bases from V and 5 bases from J; bases unmatched to any gene: 9. This CDR3 spans 17 amino acids. Germline loops: CDR1 KGHDR, CDR2 SFDVKD. The CDR3 DNA reads as TGTGCCACCAGTGACCCAATAGCGGGGGGGACCAACAATGAGCAGTTCTTC. Protein sequence: CATSDPIAGGTNNEQFF.

The chain couples TRBV24-1 to TRBJ2-1; D is perhaps TRBD1 (6 bases). Germline V gene sequence: CDR1 KGHDR, CDR2 SFDVKD. This CDR3 is built from 16 residues. V lost 5 bases and J lost 1, with 14 bases in between. The CDR3, as DNA: TGTGCCACCAGTGGAAGGTTCACAGGGTCCTACAATGAGCAGTTCTTC. This gives the protein CATSGRFTGSYNEQFF.

This chain uses TRBV5-1 with TRBJ2-5, with 9 bases lining up with TRBD1. The junction had 18 bases not matched to a gene; V was cut back by 7 bases and J by 5 bases. Germline CDR1 reads SGHRS; CDR2 reads YFSETQ. CDR3 length equals 17 residues. The CDR3 here is CASRNPGQGDFQETQYF. In DNA form, the CDR3 reads TGCGCCAGCCGAAACCCGGGACAGGGTGATTTTCAGGAGACCCAGTACTTC. The full variable domain, completed using reference TRBV5-1 and TRBJ2-5, is KAGVTQTPRYLIKTRGQQVTLSCSPISGHRSVSWYQQTPGQGLQFLFEYFSETQRNKGNFPGRFSGRQFSNSRSEMNVSTLELGDSALYLCASRNPGQGDFQETQYFGPGTRLLVL.

The chain combines TRBV18 with TRBJ2-7; D may correspond to TRBD1 or TRBD2 (5 bases each). With 3 bases removed from V and 0 bases from J, the gap between germline ends came to 18 bases. The CDR3 has 17 residues. Germline-derived CDR1 and CDR2 are KGHSH and LQKENI. The CDR3 sequence is CASSPRGGGKSSYEQYF. The DNA of the CDR3 is TGTGCCAGCTCACCCCGAGGTGGGGGAAAGAGCTCCTACGAGCAGTACTTC.

The chain uses TRBV7-9 and TRBJ2-3; unclear D gene. V was trimmed by 4 bases and J by 14 bases, leaving 19 bases between them. This CDR3 comprises 13 residues. CDR1 is SEHNR and CDR2 is FQNEAQ in the germline V gene (reference sequence). CDR3: CASSSPLYPRAYF. DNA for the CDR3: TGTGCCAGCAGCTCCCCTCTCTACCCCCGGGCGTATTTT. The full variable domain, its missing parts supplied by reference TRBV7-9 and TRBJ2-3, is DTGVSQNPRHKITKRGQNVTFRCDPISEHNRLYWYRQTLGQGPEFLTYFQNEAQLEKSRLLSDRFSAERPKGSFSTLEIQRTEQGDSAMYLCASSSPLYPRAYFGPGTRLTVL.

This sequence joins TRBV7-2 and TRBJ2-5, with D possibly TRBD1 on 6 matching bases. V lost 6 bases to trimming and J lost 11 bases, with 25 bases between them. Germline-derived CDR1 and CDR2 are SGHTA and FQGNSA. The CDR3 has 15 amino acids. The CDR3 spells CASSRDRLDWGEQYF. The DNA of the CDR3 is TGTGCCAGCAGTCGAGACAGGTTGGACTGGGGTGAGCAGTACTTC. The variable domain in full, with the rest retrieved from reference TRBV7-2 and TRBJ2-5, is GAGVSQSPSNKVTEKGKDVELRCDPISGHTALYWYRQSLGQGLEFLIYFQGNSAPDKSGLPSDRFSAERTGGSVSTLTIQRTQQEDSAVYLCASSRDRLDWGEQYFGPGTRLLVL.

The J gene is TRBJ2-7, the V gene TRBV11-3, with TRBD1 matching 9 bases. The germline V gene has CDR1 SGHNT and CDR2 YENEEA. The CDR3 spans 17 residues. The V segment lost 1 base and the J segment 6 bases; nucleotides outside the gene matches: 13. CDR3 coding DNA: TGTGCCAGCAGCTTAGTACGGGACAGGGATCTAGGTCGCGAGCAGTACTTC. Protein sequence: CASSLVRDRDLGREQYF.

This clonotype showed up just a few times. The genes are TRBV4-1 and TRBJ2-4; maybe TRBD1 (7 bases). V was shortened by 2 bases and J by 0 bases, with 8 bases between the two germline ends. Per the germline V gene, CDR1 is MGHRA and CDR2 is YSYEKL. The CDR3 consists of 15 residues. CDR3 loop: CASSQQGGAKNIQYF. As DNA, the CDR3 is TGCGCCAGCAGCCAACAGGGGGGAGCCAAAAACATTCAGTACTTC.